The clone carrying this TCR beta chain has ten or more counts. Its matching antigen is unknown. This specimen belongs to a study of Graves' ophthalmopathy and Graves' hyperthyroidism. Study at large: Specimen type is peripheral blood, obtained at initial diagnosis before any treatment.

The germline V gene encodes CDR1 MNHNS and CDR2 SASEGT. This CDR3 contains 12 residues. The V end was cut by 6 bases, the J end by 2 bases, with 7 bases between. Study-level findings and limits: Discriminating ophthalmopathy from stable hyperthyroidism, a 13-signature model attained a sensitivity of 85% to 90% and a specificity of roughly 81%.

Orbital computed tomography, thyroid ultrasound, TRAb, serum thyroxine and clinical symptoms formed the basis of diagnosis. Isolation of PBMCs was performed using 10 ml of fresh peripheral blood. RNA transcripts served as template for amplifying TCR beta CDR3 sequences. The library came from an HTBI-primed first-round RT-PCR and a second-round multiplex PCR. TCRdb itself ran the multiplex PCR reads through MiXCR, one entry per CDR3 protein. The sample records 400,000 to 500,000 distinct CDR3 sequences, 21% being singletons. The source of this sequence is a woman aged 18-30 years with stable Graves' hyperthyroidism. Sample: peripheral blood. This sequence joins TRBV6-1 and TRBJ2-5; D call uncertain. The DNA for the CDR3 is TGTGCCAGCAGCACAGCTCAAGAGACCCAGTACTTC. Encoded protein: CASSTAQETQYF.